The 24 T cell receptor beta chains presented below share a single source sample, sequenced in a study of follicular helper T cells after annual influenza vaccination. Time point in this sample: 2015-2016 season, pre-vaccination. Using immunoSEQ multiplex PCR, the repertoire was profiled, and TCRdb retains in-frame clones only, with some absent. The sample records a few thousand clones, 65% to 90% being singletons. Sample: CXCR5+ CD38- circulating T follicular helper cells from blood, taken on the day of influenza vaccination. This sample's subset: circulating Tfh, non-naive CD4+CXCR5+PD-1+ (ICOS+CD38+ or ICOS-CD38-). These TCRs come from an adult who received the influenza vaccine.

The chain links TRBV5-6 to TRBJ2-5; D is possibly TRBD1 or TRBD2 (6 bases each). Trimming took 4 bases from V and 5 from J, leaving 21 bases between them. Germline assignment: CDR1 SGHDT and CDR2 YYEEEE. The CDR3 spans 16 residues. CDR3 coding DNA: TGTGCCAGCAGCCGAGTCCAATGGGGGGCAGGGGAGACCCAGTACTTC. This codes for CASSRVQWGAGETQYF.

The chain couples TRBV5-4 to TRBJ2-7; D gene unclear. The germline V gene has CDR1 SGHNT and CDR2 YYREEE (reference sequence). This CDR3 comprises 15 residues. The V end was cut by 5 bases, the J end by 0 bases, with 15 bases between. The CDR3 loop reads CASSDPGQSSYEQYF. The CDR3 region has the DNA TGTGCCAGCAGTGACCCGGGCCAGAGCTCCTACGAGCAGTACTTC.

The chain carries TRBV29-1 and TRBJ2-6; no reliable D call. The CDR3 consists of 14 residues. The germline CDR1 and CDR2 sequences are SQVTM and ANQGSEA. V gave up 2 bases and J gave up 4 bases, with 9 bases separating them. CDR3 DNA: TGCAGCGTTGAAAAGCTGGGAGGGGCCAACGTCCTGACTTTC. This codes for CSVEKLGGANVLTF.

V is TRBV30 and J is TRBJ1-4; TRBD1 is a possible D gene (5 bases). Germline V CDR1 and CDR2: GTSNPN, SVGIG (reference sequence). Between the trimmed V and J ends, which lost 1 base and 8 bases, there was a span of 14 bases. The CDR3 runs to 14 residues. The CDR3 DNA reads as TGTGCCTGGAGTGGTGGGGCGGCCCGGGAAAAACTGTTTTTT. The encoded protein is CAWSGGAAREKLFF.

This clone was counted a single time. The DNA for the CDR3 is TGTGCCAGCAGCCCCGGGGGGGGGCGAGGGGCCAACGTCCTGACTTTC. Translating gives CASSPGGGRGANVLTF. The chain employs TRBV11-3 and TRBJ2-6, with TRBD2 matching over 8 bases. Germline V gives CDR1 SGHNT, CDR2 YENEEA. This CDR3 has 16 residues. Trimming cost V 5 bases and J 4 bases; bases outside gene matches: 7.

The chain joins TRBV9 to TRBJ2-3; 8 bases align to TRBD2. Germline loops: CDR1 SGDLS, CDR2 YYNGEE. With V trimmed by 1 base and J by 2 bases, 3 bases remained unmatched. The CDR3 runs 15 residues. This chain's CDR3 is CASSVLAGPTDTQYF. In DNA form, the CDR3 reads TGTGCCAGCAGCGTACTAGCGGGCCCCACAGATACGCAGTATTTT.

The chain carries TRBV19 and TRBJ1-5, with 8 bases matching TRBD1. This CDR3 contains 15 residues. CDR1 and CDR2 from the germline V gene are LNHDA and SQIVND (reference sequence). J gave up 7 bases and V 4 bases, and 9 bases lay outside the gene matches. CDR3 sequence reads: CASSTQDRAGQPQHF. For the CDR3, the DNA is TGTGCCAGTAGTACACAGGACAGGGCAGGGCAGCCCCAGCATTTT.

The chain uses TRBV5-6 and TRBJ1-2; perhaps TRBD1 as D (6 bases). Germline CDR1 is SGHDT and CDR2 is YYEEEE. V lost 0 bases, J lost 7 bases, and 13 bases lay in between. CDR3 length: 14 amino acids. The CDR3 loop is CASSLGRGIGGYTF. The CDR3 nucleotides read TGTGCCAGCAGCTTGGGCAGGGGAATAGGTGGCTACACCTTC.

The chain joins TRBV7-9 to TRBJ2-1; D is possibly TRBD1 or TRBD2 (5 bases each). The CDR3 has 18 residues. Germline V CDR1 and CDR2: SEHNR, FQNEAQ (reference sequence). Trimming took off 0 bases at V and 6 bases at J, with 21 bases between the two ends. This CDR3 reads CASSLALGERGWVNEQFF. The CDR3 DNA reads as TGTGCCAGCAGCTTAGCGCTGGGGGAGAGGGGCTGGGTCAATGAGCAGTTCTTC.

This clone has only one observation. The chain has TRBV7-2 and TRBJ2-7; 7 bases align to TRBD2. CDR3 size: 15 residues. The J segment lost 1 base and the V segment lost 4 bases, leaving 7 bases of the junction unmatched. CDR1 is SGHTA, CDR2 FQGNSA, per germline. CDR3 amino acids: CASSSQAGRSYEQYF. The CDR3 nucleotides are TGTGCCAGCAGCTCCCAAGCGGGGAGATCCTACGAGCAGTACTTC.

The rearrangement links TRBV28 to TRBJ2-1, with 7 bases fitting TRBD1. From germline, CDR1 is MDHEN and CDR2 SYDVKM. The CDR3 covers 15 residues. V gave up 2 bases and J gave up 6 bases; unmatched junction bases: 7. The CDR3 protein is CASSLQGTVANEQFF. CDR3 nucleotide sequence: TGTGCCAGCAGTTTACAAGGGACAGTCGCCAATGAGCAGTTCTTC.

Regarding this clone: A read error may account for a junction end that differs from germline. This rearrangement joins TRBV6-1 to TRBJ1-1; D perhaps matches TRBD1 (5 bases). The CDR3 contains 12 residues. Germline loops: CDR1 MNHNS, CDR2 SASEGT. CDR3 amino acids: CAGRDVGTEAFF. As DNA, the CDR3 is TGTGCCGGCAGGGACGTCGGCACTGAAGCTTTCTTT.

The chain joins TRBV7-3 to TRBJ2-7; weak D call: TRBD2 (5 bases). This CDR3 is 13 amino acids long. The V end lost 5 bases, the J end lost 7 bases, and 15 bases lay between the germline ends. Germline V CDR1 and CDR2: SGHTA, FQGTGA. The DNA of the CDR3 is TGTGCCAGCAGCCCCTCGACTCCGGGGGAGCAGTACTTC. Translated: CASSPSTPGEQYF. The entire variable domain, with the rest obtained from reference TRBV7-3 and TRBJ2-7, is as follows: GAGVSQTPSNKVTEKGKYVELRCDPISGHTALYWYRQSLGQGPEFLIYFQGTGAADDSGLPNDRFFAVRPEGSVSTLKIQRTERGDSAVYLCASSPSTPGEQYFGPGTRLTVT.

The chain is built from TRBV10-3 and TRBJ1-1, with D uncertain. Germline V gives CDR1 ENHRY, CDR2 SYGVKD. This CDR3 spans 14 amino acids. Between the trimmed V and J ends, which lost 3 bases and 4 bases, there was a span of 12 bases. The CDR3 loop reads CAISERVEGTEAFF. The CDR3 bases are TGTGCCATCAGTGAACGGGTAGAGGGCACTGAAGCTTTCTTT.

This chain connects TRBV19 to TRBJ2-2; 8 positions match TRBD1. CDR1 and CDR2 (germline): LNHDA, SQIVND (reference sequence). This CDR3 contains 16 residues. V trimming: 3 bases; J trimming: 4 bases; junction bases outside the gene matches: 7. CDR3 bases: TGTGCCAGTAGTATTGCGGGACAGGACATCACCGGGGAGCTGTTTTTT. Translated, it gives CASSIAGQDITGELFF.

Concerning this clone: Different DNA sequences within this sample yield the same CDR3. The V gene is TRBV5-1, the J gene TRBJ2-7; 9 bases line up with TRBD2. CDR3 size: 15 residues. Looked up from germline, CDR1 is SGHRS and CDR2 is YFSETQ. Germline trimming cut 4 bases from V and 7 bases from J; bases unmatched to any gene: 12. The CDR3 region has the DNA TGCGCCAGCAGCCAAGGACTCGCGGGAGGGGGGGAGCAGTACTTC. This gives the protein CASSQGLAGGGEQYF.

CDR3 loop: CASSLGAGGINEQYF. The CDR3 DNA reads as TGTGCCAGCAGCTTAGGTGCGGGAGGAATTAACGAGCAGTACTTC. This chain links TRBV7-9 with TRBJ2-7; TRBD2 matches at 8 bases. V lost 1 base, J lost 5 bases, and 7 bases stayed unmatched. The CDR3 runs to 15 residues. From germline, CDR1 is SEHNR and CDR2 FQNEAQ (reference sequence).

The chain recombines TRBV4-1 with TRBJ2-7; unclear D gene. The V gene lost 1 base and the J gene lost 3 bases, with 13 bases spanning the gap. CDR3 size: 15 residues. CDR1 is MGHRA and CDR2 is YSYEKL in the germline V gene. The CDR3 here is CASSQVRSQDYEQYF. CDR3 bases: TGCGCCAGCAGCCAAGTGAGGTCCCAGGACTACGAGCAGTACTTC.

The J gene is TRBJ2-5, the V gene TRBV29-1; TRBD2 agrees at 10 bases. The CDR3 consists of 14 residues. Per germline, CDR1 SQVTM and CDR2 ANQGSEA. After removal of 2 bases from V and 5 bases from J, the junction contained 5 bases not matched to a gene. This chain's CDR3 is CSVETSGTGETQYF. The CDR3 nucleotides are TGCAGCGTTGAAACTAGCGGGACTGGGGAGACCCAGTACTTC.

The genes are TRBV30 and TRBJ2-2; D is unresolved. CDR1 and CDR2 (germline): GTSNPN, SVGIG (reference sequence). CDR3 length: 16 amino acids. Trimming removed 3 bases from V and 5 bases from J, with 19 bases in between. The CDR3, as DNA: TGTGCCTGGAGGACACGCTCTCGGTCATGGACCGGGGAGCTGTTTTTT. Translation: CAWRTRSRSWTGELFF. The full variable domain, in which reference TRBV30 and TRBJ2-2 provide the parts outside the CDR3, is SQTIHQWPATLVQPVGSPLSLECTVEGTSNPNLYWYRQAAGRGLQLLFYSVGIGQISSEVPQNLSASRPQDRQFILSSKKLLLSDSGFYLCAWRTRSRSWTGELFFGEGSRLTVL.

The rearrangement links TRBV4-1 to TRBJ1-1; no clear D. Deletions cut 1 base from V and 2 bases from J, with 14 bases between. This CDR3 contains 16 residues. The V gene's germline CDR1 is MGHRA and CDR2 YSYEKL. The CDR3 DNA is TGCGCCAGCAGCCAAGTTCTCGGCAGGACCAACACTGAAGCTTTCTTT. This sequence encodes CASSQVLGRTNTEAFF.

This chain joins TRBV2 and TRBJ2-7; TRBD1 matches 7 bases. In germline, CDR1 is SNHLY, CDR2 FYNNEI. The CDR3 is 14 amino acids. Trimming at V came to 7 bases and at J to 11 bases, leaving 17 bases not matched to a gene. CDR3 sequence (DNA): TGTGCCAGCACTTCGGACAGGACGAGGCCTCCGGAGTACTTC. Translation gives CASTSDRTRPPEYF.

The chain recombines TRBV29-1 with TRBJ1-1; tentatively, D is TRBD1 (6 bases). CDR3 size: 13 residues. In germline, CDR1 is SQVTM, CDR2 ANQGSEA. V was shortened by 4 bases and J by 1 base, with 10 bases between the two germline ends. CDR3 coding DNA: TGCAGCGTTGCCCACAGGGCGAACACTGAAGCTTTCTTT. It translates to CSVAHRANTEAFF.

This chain links TRBV7-2 with TRBJ1-1, with D perhaps TRBD1 (5 bases). Trimming cost V 5 bases and J 2 bases, with 15 bases left between them. The CDR3 runs 15 residues. Germline CDR1 is SGHTA and CDR2 is FQGNSA. This CDR3 is CASSPVGGSNTEAFF. The CDR3 nucleotides read TGTGCCAGCAGCCCCGTTGGGGGGTCTAACACTGAAGCTTTCTTT.